The 24 T cell receptor beta chains reported below all come from one sample, sequenced in a study of tumor and adjacent non-tumor tissue in lung cancer. This sample's RNA came from whole unsorted tissue. The normal lung tissue was taken more than 3 cm from the tumor edge. A modified ARM-PCR protocol with three rounds of nested PCR amplified TCRbeta. TCRdb fed the multiplex PCR reads into MiXCR, producing one record per CDR3 protein. Here the sample spans approximately 68,000 distinct CDR3 sequences, approximately 73% being singletons. The sequenced material came from distant non-tumor lung tissue. The source is a man aged 55-75 years with non-small cell lung cancer.

This clonotype was detected many times. The chain is built from TRBV5-1 and TRBJ1-1, with a possible D match to TRBD1 (6 bases). Germline CDR1 and CDR2: SGHRS and YFSETQ. The CDR3 runs 15 residues. The germline V and J ends were trimmed by 0 bases and 2 bases, with 11 bases remaining between them. The CDR3 spells CASSLEDSRNTEAFF. DNA for the CDR3: TGCGCCAGCAGCTTGGAGGACAGCCGAAACACTGAAGCTTTCTTT.

This rearrangement joins TRBV5-5 to TRBJ2-1; 9 bases line up with TRBD1. This CDR3 has 13 residues. Germline loops: CDR1 SGHKS, CDR2 YYEKEE (reference sequence). Trimming at V came to 6 bases and at J to 6 bases, leaving 4 bases not matched to a gene. The CDR3 DNA is TGTGCCAGCATCGGGGACAGGGCCAATGAGCAGTTCTTC. Translated, it gives CASIGDRANEQFF.

The chain carries TRBV29-1 and TRBJ1-1; D might be TRBD1 (6 bases). V shed 7 bases and J shed 3 bases, with 15 bases lying between them. CDR1 SQVTM and CDR2 ANQGSEA come from the germline V gene. This CDR3 is 13 amino acids long. This CDR3 reads CSALTGGDTEAFF. CDR3 bases: TGCAGCGCCTTGACAGGAGGGGACACTGAAGCTTTCTTT.

This clonotype was seen once. As the CDR3 is not closed by the conserved phenylalanine or tryptophan, this likely results from a read error. This chain uses TRBV4-2 with TRBJ2-7; the match to TRBD1 covers 9 bases. Germline values: CDR1 LGHNA, CDR2 YNFKEQ. This CDR3 has 14 amino acids. The CDR3 nucleotides read TGCGCCAGCAGCCCGACAGGGGGTAGGGACGTGCAGTACCTC. Residues: CASSPTGGRDVQYL.

In regard to this clonotype: The junction departs from germline at one end; a sequencing error may be responsible. The CDR3 DNA reads TGTGCCAGAAGTGAGGAAGTCGTGGCCTGCAATGAGCAATTCTTC. Encoded protein: CARSEEVVACNEQFF. The chain carries TRBV6-1 and TRBJ2-1; D ambiguous. The CDR3 loop spans 15 amino acids. Germline-derived CDR1 and CDR2 are MNHNS and SASEGT.

The chain links TRBV29-1 to TRBJ2-3; D gene unclear. V gave up 6 bases and J gave up 9 bases, with 19 bases separating them. Germline CDR1 is SQVTM and CDR2 is ANQGSEA. The length of the CDR3 is 13 residues. The CDR3 region is CSVLTIRDSTQYF. CDR3 sequence (DNA): TGCAGCGTCCTCACCATAAGGGATTCGACGCAGTATTTT.

Regarding this clonotype: One end of the junction is discordant with germline, which a read error may explain. This chain connects TRBV13 to TRBJ2-7, with 8 bases that match TRBD1. In germline, CDR1 is PRHDT, CDR2 FYEKMQ (reference sequence). The length of the CDR3 is 12 residues. As DNA, the CDR3 is TGTGCCAGCAAGGACAGGGAAAACGAACAGTACTTC. This translates into CASKDRENEQYF.

A remark on this clonotype: An end of the junction does not agree with germline; a read error may underlie this. The rearrangement links TRBV10-1 to TRBJ1-1; D is uncertain. The CDR3 is 15 residues long. Germline CDR1 reads WNHNN; CDR2 reads SYGVQD (reference sequence). The DNA of the CDR3 is TGCGCCATCAGTGAGTCTGGCAGGAGGAACACTGAAGCTTTCTTT. Protein: CAISESGRRNTEAFF.

Comments on this clonotype: The CDR3 carries no conserved terminal phenylalanine or tryptophan, so it likely arises from a read error. The chain uses TRBV20-1 and TRBJ2-5, with D possibly matching TRBD2 (6 bases). The CDR3 covers 14 residues. V lost 5 bases and J 2 bases, leaving 15 bases between the germline ends. The germline CDR1 and CDR2 sequences are DFQATT and SNEGSKA (reference sequence). The CDR3 DNA is TGCAGTGCTTCAATAGCGGCCTGGCAAGAGACCCAGTACTTA. The encoded protein is CSASIAAWQETQYL.

The J gene is TRBJ2-7, the V gene TRBV29-1, with D tentatively TRBD2 (5 bases). CDR1 is SQVTM, CDR2 ANQGSEA, per germline. The CDR3 covers 12 residues. Here the CDR3 DNA reads TGCATCGTCCGGACTTCCTCCTACGAGCAGTACTTC. This codes for CIVRTSSYEQYF.

V usage is TRBV29-1 and J usage is TRBJ1-1; D remains unclear. In germline, CDR1 is SQVTM, CDR2 ANQGSEA. This CDR3 comprises 13 residues. Between the trimmed V and J ends, which lost 8 bases and 3 bases, there was a span of 16 bases. This CDR3 reads CSRSWVRDTEAFF. The CDR3 DNA is TGCAGCAGATCATGGGTGAGGGACACTGAAGCTTTCTTT. Full variable domain (outside the CDR3, taken from reference TRBV29-1 and TRBJ1-1): SAVISQKPSRDICQRGTSLTIQCQVDSQVTMMFWYRQQPGQSLTLIATANQGSEATYESGFVIDKFPISRPNLTFSTLTVSNMSPEDSSIYLCSRSWVRDTEAFFGQGTRLTVV.

Of note for this clonotype: An end of the junction does not agree with germline; a read error may underlie this. The rearrangement joins TRBV6-5 to TRBJ2-3, with 7 bases lining up with TRBD1. The CDR3 contains 16 residues. From germline, CDR1 is MNHEY and CDR2 SVGAGI. Here the CDR3 reads CASSSQTGSSTDTRYF. As DNA, the CDR3 is TGTGCCAGCAGTTCGCAGACAGGGTCTAGCACAGATACGCGGTATTTT.

Ten or more counts support this clonotype. This chain joins TRBV5-6 and TRBJ1-2; maybe TRBD1 (5 bases). Germline assignment: CDR1 SGHDT and CDR2 YYEEEE. Trimming left V 4 bases short and J 4 bases short, with 11 bases between. This CDR3 contains 13 residues. The CDR3 here is CASSPTEVYGYTF. The CDR3 bases are TGTGCCAGCAGCCCGACAGAGGTCTATGGCTACACCTTC.

A remark on this clonotype: The conserved phenylalanine or tryptophan normally closing the CDR3 is absent here, so this likely arose from a read error. The chain links TRBV5-1 to TRBJ2-2; D remains unclear. Per germline, CDR1 SGHRS and CDR2 YFSETQ. The V gene lost 3 bases and the J gene lost 7 bases, with 10 bases spanning the gap. The CDR3 contains 13 residues. In nucleotides, the CDR3 is TGCGCCAGCAGCTCGGGTCGGATCGGGGAGCTGTTTTAT. It specifies CASSSGRIGELFY.

Concerning this clonotype itself: The CDR3 end shows no conserved phenylalanine or tryptophan, and so a read error is likely. This sequence joins TRBV28 and TRBJ2-7; tentative D call: TRBD2 (6 bases). Germline CDR1 is MDHEN and CDR2 is SYDVKM. This CDR3 has 15 residues. CDR3 sequence (DNA): TGTGCCAACAGTTTAACTATTAGCGGCGCCTACGAGCAGTACTCC. It codes for CANSLTISGAYEQYS.

As to this clonotype: A read error may produce the germline difference seen at one junction end. The CDR3 reads CASSYTSGTGELYF. Written as DNA, the CDR3 is TGTGCAAGCAGCTATACTAGTGGTACCGGGGAGCTATATTTT. The chain has TRBV11-1 and TRBJ2-2; TRBD2 is a possible D gene (5 bases). This CDR3 has 14 residues. Looked up from germline, CDR1 is SGHAT and CDR2 is FQDESV (reference sequence).

As to this clonotype: A read error may account for a junction end that differs from germline. The chain combines TRBV4-2 with TRBJ2-1; 8 positions agree with TRBD2. The CDR3 has 16 amino acids. CDR1 and CDR2 from the germline V gene are LGHNA and YNFKEQ. The CDR3 DNA is TGTGCCAGCAGCCGAGATGTGACGGGAGGGCCTACTGAGCAGTCCTTC. Protein product: CASSRDVTGGPTEQSF.

The CDR3 loop reads CSVEDPRGGKTQYF. The CDR3 nucleotides are TGCAGCGTTGAAGATCCCCGGGGCGGCAAGACCCAGTACTTC. This chain uses TRBV29-1 with TRBJ2-5; perhaps D is TRBD1 or TRBD2 (5 bases each). V gave up 0 bases and J gave up 6 bases, with 14 bases separating them. Germline CDR1 and CDR2: SQVTM and ANQGSEA. The CDR3 spans 14 residues. Full variable domain (remainder filled in from reference TRBV29-1 and TRBJ2-5): SAVISQKPSRDICQRGTSLTIQCQVDSQVTMMFWYRQQPGQSLTLIATANQGSEATYESGFVIDKFPISRPNLTFSTLTVSNMSPEDSSIYLCSVEDPRGGKTQYFGPGTRLLVL.

The chain is built from TRBV29-1 and TRBJ2-1; TRBD2 is a possible D gene (6 bases). Germline CDR1 reads SQVTM; CDR2 reads ANQGSEA. The CDR3 runs to 16 residues. The V end was cut by 1 base, the J end by 6 bases, with 19 bases between. CDR3 nucleotides: TGCAGCGTTGAAGTCCCGGTCGGGAGAGGGTTCAATGAGCAGTTCTTC. This codes for CSVEVPVGRGFNEQFF.

Concerning this clonotype: Given the absence of the conserved phenylalanine or tryptophan at the CDR3 end, a read error is likely. This chain joins TRBV29-1 and TRBJ2-7, with a tentative D call TRBD2 (7 bases). There are 15 residues in the CDR3. Per germline, CDR1 SQVTM and CDR2 ANQGSEA. The CDR3 DNA reads TGCAGCGCAACAAGGGGGGGGCAGGGTTCCCACGATCAGTACTTA. This gives the protein CSATRGGQGSHDQYL.

The chain couples TRBV5-4 to TRBJ2-1; D possibly matches TRBD1 or TRBD2 (5 bases each). Germline CDR1 reads SGHNT; CDR2 reads YYREEE (reference sequence). The CDR3 runs to 15 residues. The V gene lost 6 bases and the J gene lost 6 bases, with 19 bases spanning the gap. The CDR3 region is CASIYPGLASNEQFF. The DNA of the CDR3 is TGTGCCAGCATCTACCCGGGGCTAGCCTCCAATGAGCAGTTCTTC.

This clonotype was seen only a few times. This may be a read error, as it is one base from a much larger clone. The chain carries TRBV25-1 and TRBJ2-1; D unresolved. The CDR3 covers 13 residues. Per germline, CDR1 MGHDK and CDR2 SYGVNS. The CDR3 protein is CASSEYSNNEQLF. The CDR3 nucleotides are TGTGCCAGCAGTGAGTACTCCAACAATGAGCAGCTCTTC.

Regarding this clonotype: A read error may account for a junction end that differs from germline. V and J are TRBV6-1 and TRBJ1-2; D gene ambiguous. The CDR3 spans 14 residues. Germline CDR1 is MNHNS and CDR2 is SASEGT. Here the CDR3 DNA reads TGTCCCAGCAGCCCGGACCCAGCTAATTATGGCTACACCTTC. As protein: CPSSPDPANYGYTF.

Comments on this clonotype: A read error may account for a junction end that differs from germline. The chain couples TRBV6-2 or TRBV6-3 to TRBJ1-1; TRBD1 might be the D (6 bases). The CDR3 extends over 13 amino acids. Germline V gene data show CDR1 as MNHEY and CDR2 as SVGEGT. The CDR3: CASSRGGGTEAFF. CDR3 bases: TGCGCCAGCAGCAGAGGGGGAGGCACTGAAGCTTTCTTT.